The TCR beta chain described here comes from a study of T cell clonotyping in hematopoietic cell transplantation. Data came from immunoSEQ multiplex PCR; TCRdb stores just in-frame clones and leaves some out. There are 6,500 or so clones in the sample; approximately 97% occur only once, and around 15% lies in the top ten. The CDR3 loop spans 14 amino acids. V was clipped by 7 bases and J by 1 base, with 14 bases between them. CDR1 and CDR2 from the germline V gene are ENHRY and SYGVKD. Regarding time point: recipient sample about 28 days before transplant, after cytoreduction. This clonotype was sampled from a man between 70 and 80 years old with acute myeloid leukemia. Some clones in this sample may be carry-over from other donors' samples. V and J are TRBV10-3 and TRBJ2-7, with D perhaps TRBD2 (6 bases). Sequenced here: peripheral blood mononuclear cells, sampled before stem cell transplant. CDR3 coding DNA: TGTGCCATCACCGGAGGGCCAAATTCCTACGAGCAGTACTTC. Translated: CAITGGPNSYEQYF.